Presented here are 9 T cell receptor beta chains from one specimen sequenced in a study of CD8 T cells in ankylosing spondylitis. Overall study findings and caveats: Ankylosing spondylitis blood appeared to carry a characteristic TCR beta motif of several highly homologous variants.

TCRdb fed the 5' RACE reads into MiXCR, producing one record per CDR3 protein. Of over 400,000 distinct CDR3 sequences detected, roughly 26% appear once; the ten largest clones hold approximately 1%. For these receptors, no antigen is known. The specimen sequenced was blood, either unsorted or a sorted T cell fraction (not recorded which). All receptors come from a male donor with ankylosing spondylitis.

The table lists this clonotype with a few counts. The gene calls are TRBV12-3 or TRBV12-4 and TRBJ2-3; D may correspond to TRBD1 or TRBD2 (5 bases each). This CDR3 comprises 15 residues. V dropped 2 bases and J dropped 2 bases, with 11 bases sitting between them. The CDR3 DNA follows: TGTGCCAGCAGTTTATTTGGGGGATCCACAGATACGCAGTATTTT. Translating it yields CASSLFGGSTDTQYF.

This clonotype appeared many times. V and J are TRBV5-1 and TRBJ1-1; a possible D gene is TRBD1 (5 bases). Trimming took off 1 base at V and 5 bases at J, with 9 bases between the two ends. Germline V gene data show CDR1 as SGHRS and CDR2 as YFSETQ. The CDR3 length is 13 residues. CDR3 sequence (DNA): TGCGCCAGCAGCTTGAGGGGTGGAACTGAAGCTTTCTTT. Amino acid sequence: CASSLRGGTEAFF.

This clonotype was seen many times. The gene calls are TRBV12-3 or TRBV12-4 and TRBJ2-5; weak D call: TRBD1 (6 bases). Trimming stripped 6 bases from V and 0 bases from J, with 8 bases between. CDR3 length: 13 residues. The CDR3 sequence is CASSDRHQETQYF. CDR3 in DNA: TGTGCCAGCAGCGACAGGCACCAAGAGACCCAGTACTTC.

The CDR3 bases are TGTGCCAGTAGTAGCCGGGACAGGGACCACGAGCAGTACTTC. Amino acids: CASSSRDRDHEQYF. The chain combines TRBV19 with TRBJ2-7; TRBD1 matches 9 bases. V gave up 4 bases and J gave up 5 bases; unmatched junction bases: 6. This CDR3 is built from 14 residues. Per germline, CDR1 LNHDA and CDR2 SQIVND (reference sequence).

The CDR3 spells CASSGSSSTDTQYF. The CDR3 DNA reads TGCGCCAGCAGCGGATCCTCTAGCACAGATACGCAGTATTTT. The chain links TRBV5-1 to TRBJ2-3; D uncertain. V was cut by 4 bases and J by 0 bases, with 9 bases left in between. The CDR3 spans 14 residues. The germline V gene has CDR1 SGHRS and CDR2 YFSETQ.

V and J are TRBV20-1 and TRBJ2-5; the match to TRBD1 covers 7 bases. Germline loops: CDR1 DFQATT, CDR2 SNEGSKA (reference sequence). The ends lost 6 bases at V and 0 bases at J; junction bases unmatched: 10. The CDR3 sequence is 15 residues long. The CDR3 spells CSARTGAANQETQYF. The CDR3 DNA follows: TGCAGTGCCAGGACAGGTGCCGCCAACCAAGAGACCCAGTACTTC.

The chain recombines TRBV3-1 with TRBJ2-1; 7 bases agree with TRBD2. The CDR3 consists of 18 residues. The ends lost 1 base at V and 9 bases at J; junction bases unmatched: 18. The V gene's germline CDR1 is LGHDT and CDR2 YNNKEL (reference sequence). CDR3 in DNA: TGTGCCAGCAGCCAAGGAGCCACGGCGGGAGTGTCCCCCGGTGAGCAGTTCTTC. Translation gives CASSQGATAGVSPGEQFF.

The rearrangement joins TRBV29-1 to TRBJ2-5; 10 bases fit TRBD2. Germline loops: CDR1 SQVTM, CDR2 ANQGSEA. V shed 6 bases, J shed 4 bases, and the junction held 11 bases outside the gene matches. This CDR3 is built from 15 residues. For the CDR3, the DNA is TGCAGCGTAGTGACCGCAGCGGGAGGGGGAGAGACCCAGTACTTC. As protein: CSVVTAAGGGETQYF.

The chain recombines TRBV4-1 with TRBJ1-1; the match to TRBD1 covers 7 bases. Germline V CDR1 and CDR2: MGHRA, YSYEKL. CDR3 length: 14 amino acids. V lost 4 bases, J lost 5 bases, and 7 bases stayed unmatched. CDR3 sequence (DNA): TGCGCCAGCAGCCCTCCGGACAGGCCTACTGAAGCTTTCTTT. This codes for CASSPPDRPTEAFF.